A single sample gave rise to the 12 T cell receptor beta chains below, sequenced in a study of T cells after yellow fever vaccination. TCRdb ran MiXCR on the 5' RACE reads and lists one entry per CDR3 protein. The profile shows tens of thousands of distinct CDR3 sequences, 7.5% to 8% of them singletons. Specimen: CD8+ T cells sorted from PBMCs, collected on the day of the yellow fever booster vaccination. These receptor sequences come from a man between 25 and 39 years old who received the YFV17D yellow fever vaccine.

This clonotype was detected many times. This chain connects TRBV10-2 to TRBJ2-5, with 9 bases aligning to TRBD2. Germline CDR1 is WSHSY and CDR2 is SAAADI. The junction had 9 bases not matched to a gene; V was cut back by 6 bases and J by 1 base. The CDR3 has 16 residues. The chain's CDR3 is CASRKTSGLTQETQYF. As DNA, the CDR3 is TGCGCCAGCAGGAAGACTAGCGGCCTAACCCAAGAGACCCAGTACTTC.

This clonotype has ten or more counts. This chain's CDR3 is CASSPPGLAAHEQYF. The CDR3 DNA reads as TGTGCCAGCAGCCCTCCGGGACTAGCGGCTCACGAGCAGTACTTC. The rearrangement uses TRBV5-5 and TRBJ2-7; 11 positions agree with TRBD2. The V segment lost 4 bases and the J segment 5 bases; nucleotides outside the gene matches: 8. The CDR3 length is 15 residues. Per the germline V gene, CDR1 is SGHKS and CDR2 is YYEKEE (reference sequence).

This clonotype was seen at least ten times. The genes are TRBV29-1 and TRBJ2-5, with a weak D call TRBD1 (6 bases). From germline, CDR1 is SQVTM and CDR2 ANQGSEA. V was trimmed by 0 bases and J by 5 bases, leaving 10 bases between them. The CDR3 has 13 residues. The CDR3 loop reads CSVEDTGWETQYF. CDR3 sequence (DNA): TGCAGCGTTGAAGATACAGGGTGGGAGACCCAGTACTTC.

Ten or more counts support this clonotype. The chain carries TRBV7-6 and TRBJ2-3; D gene unclear. The germline V gene encodes CDR1 SGHVS and CDR2 FNYEAQ. This CDR3 comprises 14 residues. V shed 4 bases and J shed 4 bases, with 12 bases lying between them. In DNA form, the CDR3 reads TGTGCCAGCAGCTCGGCTCCTCACCCAGATACGCAGTATTTT. Translating gives CASSSAPHPDTQYF.

In regard to this clonotype: A single base separates this from a much larger clone, so it may be a read error. This chain connects TRBV5-1 to TRBJ2-7; maybe TRBD2 (6 bases). Germline assignment: CDR1 SGHRS and CDR2 YFSETQ. This CDR3 is 14 amino acids long. V lost 0 bases, J lost 2 bases, and 9 bases lay in between. CDR3 sequence (DNA): TGCGCCAGCAGCTTGGGTAGCGGAGCCTACGAGCAGTACTTC. Protein: CASSLGSGAYEQYF.

A few counts support this clonotype. V and J are TRBV7-2 and TRBJ2-7; 10 bases match TRBD2. CDR1 is SGHTA and CDR2 is FQGNSA in the germline V gene. The J segment lost 3 bases and the V segment lost 5 bases, leaving 7 bases of the junction unmatched. The CDR3 sequence is 15 residues long. CDR3 DNA sequence: TGTGCCAGCAGCCCCCTCTGGACTAGCGGCTACGAGCAGTACTTC. It translates to CASSPLWTSGYEQYF. Complete variable domain (other parts from reference TRBV7-2 and TRBJ2-7): GAGVSQSPSNKVTEKGKDVELRCDPISGHTALYWYRQSLGQGLEFLIYFQGNSAPDKSGLPSDRFSAERTGGSVSTLTIQRTQQEDSAVYLCASSPLWTSGYEQYFGPGTRLTVT.

This clonotype was seen many times. The rearrangement joins TRBV29-1 to TRBJ2-7, with D possibly matching TRBD2 (6 bases). This CDR3 region has 12 residues. CDR1 and CDR2 from the germline V gene are SQVTM and ANQGSEA. V lost 6 bases and J 0 bases, leaving 9 bases between the germline ends. The CDR3 DNA reads as TGCAGCGTCTCGGGAGACTCCTACGAGCAGTACTTC. Amino acid sequence: CSVSGDSYEQYF.

The V call is TRBV4-1, the J call TRBJ2-5; a weak D match, TRBD2 (6 bases). Trimming took 3 bases from V and 4 from J, leaving 18 bases between them. The CDR3 has 16 residues. Germline V gene data show CDR1 as MGHRA and CDR2 as YSYEKL. In DNA, the CDR3 is TGCGCCAGCAGCCACGTTGGAGGGGCAAGAGGAGAGACCCAGTACTTC. It translates to CASSHVGGARGETQYF.

This clonotype was found many times. This rearrangement joins TRBV7-9 to TRBJ2-5, with D hard to call. Trimming left V 10 bases short and J 1 base short, with 10 bases between. CDR3 length: 12 residues. Germline CDR1 reads SEHNR; CDR2 reads FQNEAQ (reference sequence). In nucleotides, the CDR3 is TGTGCCACTGGACCGAGCCAAGAGACCCAGTACTTC. This codes for CATGPSQETQYF.

This chain connects TRBV29-1 to TRBJ2-6; D is ambiguous. This CDR3 has 13 residues. Germline lookup yields CDR1 SQVTM and CDR2 ANQGSEA. V lost 3 bases and J 1 base, leaving 4 bases between the germline ends. The CDR3 is CSVDLSGANVLTF. CDR3 nucleotides: TGCAGCGTTGACCTTTCTGGGGCCAACGTCCTGACTTTC. The entire variable domain, with the rest obtained from reference TRBV29-1 and TRBJ2-6, is as follows: SAVISQKPSRDICQRGTSLTIQCQVDSQVTMMFWYRQQPGQSLTLIATANQGSEATYESGFVIDKFPISRPNLTFSTLTVSNMSPEDSSIYLCSVDLSGANVLTFGAGSRLTVL.

This clonotype was counted at least ten times. CDR3 sequence: CASRRNRYNEQFF. Written as DNA, the CDR3 is TGTGCCAGCAGACGTAACCGATACAATGAGCAGTTCTTC. This rearrangement joins TRBV2 to TRBJ2-1, with D unclear. The germline V gene has CDR1 SNHLY and CDR2 FYNNEI. The CDR3 is 13 amino acids. Trimming took off 6 bases at V and 4 bases at J, with 10 bases between the two ends.

This clonotype was seen repeatedly, ten times or more. This chain uses TRBV7-2 with TRBJ2-5; either TRBD1 or TRBD2 may supply D (6 bases each). V lost 4 bases, J lost 9 bases, and 21 bases lay in between. This CDR3 region has 15 residues. Germline lookup yields CDR1 SGHTA and CDR2 FQGNSA. CDR3: CASSSRTGAQEAQYF. DNA of the CDR3: TGTGCCAGCAGCTCACGGACGGGGGCCCAGGAGGCCCAGTACTTC. Looking up the rest from reference TRBV7-2 and TRBJ2-5 gives the full variable domain: GAGVSQSPSNKVTEKGKDVELRCDPISGHTALYWYRQSLGQGLEFLIYFQGNSAPDKSGLPSDRFSAERTGGSVSTLTIQRTQQEDSAVYLCASSSRTGAQEAQYFGPGTRLLVL.